This entry concerns a single T cell receptor beta chain. This entry belongs to a study of blood T cell repertoires in COVID-19. Study-wide context: Acute and convalescent COVID-19 specimens originated in the United States, Italy and Spain. In each case, the material was cDNA or gDNA derived from T cells, B-cell-depleted T cells, or PBMCs.

Original handling: Counts of nucleated cells, estimated from reference gene primer amplification, were obtained. The protocol was immunoSEQ multiplex PCR, while the TCRdb copy is restricted to in-frame clones and leaves out a portion. That table furnishes V, J and clone size, whereas the DNA furnished D and trimming. Here the sample spans around 150,000 clones, more than 70% being singletons. This CDR3 has 15 residues. Germline lookup yields CDR1 LGHDT and CDR2 YNNKEL (reference sequence). Trimming took 6 bases from V and 6 from J; bases not matched to a gene: 7. The genes are TRBV3-1 (or the pseudogene TRBV3-2) and TRBJ2-3; the match to TRBD2 covers 12 bases. Material for sequencing was peripheral blood. The receptor was isolated from a woman between 50 and 59 years old with acute or convalescent COVID-19. CDR3 in DNA: TGTGCCAGCAGTCGGACTAGCGGGGCCCCGGATACGCAGTATTTT. This codes for CASSRTSGAPDTQYF.